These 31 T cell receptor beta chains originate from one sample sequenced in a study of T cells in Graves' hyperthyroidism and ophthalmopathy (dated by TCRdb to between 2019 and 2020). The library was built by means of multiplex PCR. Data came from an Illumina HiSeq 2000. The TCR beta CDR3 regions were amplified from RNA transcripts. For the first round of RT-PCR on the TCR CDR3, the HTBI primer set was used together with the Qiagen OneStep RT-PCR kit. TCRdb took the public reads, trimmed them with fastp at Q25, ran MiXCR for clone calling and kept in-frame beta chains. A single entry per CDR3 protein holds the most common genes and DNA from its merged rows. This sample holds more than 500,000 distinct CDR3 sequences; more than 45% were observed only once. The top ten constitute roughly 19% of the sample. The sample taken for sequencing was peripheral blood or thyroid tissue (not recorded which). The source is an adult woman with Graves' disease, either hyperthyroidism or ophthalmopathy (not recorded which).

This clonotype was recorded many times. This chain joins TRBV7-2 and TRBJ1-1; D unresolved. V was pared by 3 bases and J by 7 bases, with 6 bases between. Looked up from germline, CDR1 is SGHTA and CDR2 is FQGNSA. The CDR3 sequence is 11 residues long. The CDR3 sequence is CASSFYSEAFF. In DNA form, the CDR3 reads TGTGCCAGCAGCTTTTATAGTGAAGCTTTCTTT.

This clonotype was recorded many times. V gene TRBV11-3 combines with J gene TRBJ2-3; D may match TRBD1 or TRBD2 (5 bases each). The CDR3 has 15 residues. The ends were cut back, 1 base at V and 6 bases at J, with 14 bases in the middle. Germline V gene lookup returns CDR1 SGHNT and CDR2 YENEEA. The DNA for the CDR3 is TGTGCCAGCAGCTTAGTTGGGACCCCTGGGGATACGCAGTATTTT. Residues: CASSLVGTPGDTQYF. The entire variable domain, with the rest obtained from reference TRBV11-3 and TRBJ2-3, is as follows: EAGVVQSPRYKIIEKKQPVAFWCNPISGHNTLYWYLQNLGQGPELLIRYENEEAVDDSQLPKDRFSAERLKGVDSTLKIQPAELGDSAVYLCASSLVGTPGDTQYFGPGTRLTVL.

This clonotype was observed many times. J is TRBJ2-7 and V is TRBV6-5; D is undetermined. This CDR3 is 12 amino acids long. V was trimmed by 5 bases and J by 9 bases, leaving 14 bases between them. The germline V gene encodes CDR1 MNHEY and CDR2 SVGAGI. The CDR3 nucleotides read TGTGCCAGCAGTATAAAGGGCCAGATGCAGTACTTC. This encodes CASSIKGQMQYF.

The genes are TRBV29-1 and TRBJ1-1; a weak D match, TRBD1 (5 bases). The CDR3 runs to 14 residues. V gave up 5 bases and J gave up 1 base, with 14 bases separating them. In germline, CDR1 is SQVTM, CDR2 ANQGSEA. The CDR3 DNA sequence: TGCAGCGTTCGGGGCAGACTAACGAACACTGAAGCTTTCTTT. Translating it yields CSVRGRLTNTEAFF.

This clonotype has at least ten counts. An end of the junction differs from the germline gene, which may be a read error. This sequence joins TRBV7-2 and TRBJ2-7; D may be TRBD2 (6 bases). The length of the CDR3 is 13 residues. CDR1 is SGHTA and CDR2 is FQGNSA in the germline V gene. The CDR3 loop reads CASSFAGTSPLNF. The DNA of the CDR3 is TGTGCCAGCAGCTTTGCGGGGACCAGCCCACTCAACTTC.

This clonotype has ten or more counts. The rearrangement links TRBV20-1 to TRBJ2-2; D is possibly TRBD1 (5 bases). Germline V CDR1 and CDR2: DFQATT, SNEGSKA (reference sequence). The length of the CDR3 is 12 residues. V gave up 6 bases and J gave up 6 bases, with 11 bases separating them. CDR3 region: CSARVQAGELFF. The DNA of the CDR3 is TGCAGTGCCAGGGTGCAGGCCGGGGAGCTGTTTTTT.

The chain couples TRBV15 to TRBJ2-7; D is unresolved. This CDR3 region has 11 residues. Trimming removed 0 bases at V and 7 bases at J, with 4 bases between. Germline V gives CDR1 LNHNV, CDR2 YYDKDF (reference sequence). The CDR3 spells CATSRDLEQYF. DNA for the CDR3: TGTGCCACCAGCAGAGATCTGGAGCAGTACTTC.

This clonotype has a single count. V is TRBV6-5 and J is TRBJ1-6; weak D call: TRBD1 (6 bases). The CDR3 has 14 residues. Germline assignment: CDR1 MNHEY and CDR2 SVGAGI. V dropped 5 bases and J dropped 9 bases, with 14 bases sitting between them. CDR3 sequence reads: CASSMTGAGSPLHF. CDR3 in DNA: TGTGCCAGCAGTATGACAGGAGCGGGTTCACCCCTCCACTTT.

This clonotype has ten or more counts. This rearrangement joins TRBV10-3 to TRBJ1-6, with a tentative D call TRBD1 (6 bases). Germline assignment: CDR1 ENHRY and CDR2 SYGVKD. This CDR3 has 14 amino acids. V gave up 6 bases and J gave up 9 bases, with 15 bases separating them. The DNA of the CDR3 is TGTGCCATCAGATCAACCACAGGGATTTCACCCCTCCACTTT. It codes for CAIRSTTGISPLHF.

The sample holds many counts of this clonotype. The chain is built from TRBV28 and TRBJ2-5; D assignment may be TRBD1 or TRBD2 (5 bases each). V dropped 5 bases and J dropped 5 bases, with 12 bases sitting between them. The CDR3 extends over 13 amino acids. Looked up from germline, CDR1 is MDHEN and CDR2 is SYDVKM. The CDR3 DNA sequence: TGTGCCAGCAGTCCGGGGACGACGGAGACCCAGTACTTC. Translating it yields CASSPGTTETQYF. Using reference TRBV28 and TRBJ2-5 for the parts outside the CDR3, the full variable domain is DVKVTQSSRYLVKRTGEKVFLECVQDMDHENMFWYRQDPGLGLRLIYFSYDVKMKEKGDIPEGYSVSREKKERFSLILESASTNQTSMYLCASSPGTTETQYFGPGTRLLVL.

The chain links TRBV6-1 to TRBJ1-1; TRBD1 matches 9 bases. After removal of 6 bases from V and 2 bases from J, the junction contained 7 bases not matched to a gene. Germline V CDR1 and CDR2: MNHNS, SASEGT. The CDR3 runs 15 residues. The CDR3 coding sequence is TGTGCCAGCAGAACTACGGGACAGGGAAACACTGAAGCTTTCTTT. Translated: CASRTTGQGNTEAFF.

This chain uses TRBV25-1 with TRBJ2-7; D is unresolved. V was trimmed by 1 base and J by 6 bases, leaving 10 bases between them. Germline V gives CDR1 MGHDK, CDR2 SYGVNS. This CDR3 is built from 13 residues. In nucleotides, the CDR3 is TGTGCCAGCAGTGAATTCCCACTAATCGAGCAGTACTTC. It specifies CASSEFPLIEQYF.

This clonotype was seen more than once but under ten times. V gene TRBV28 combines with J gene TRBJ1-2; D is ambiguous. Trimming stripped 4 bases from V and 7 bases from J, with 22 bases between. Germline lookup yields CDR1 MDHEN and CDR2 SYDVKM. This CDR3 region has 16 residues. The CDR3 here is CASSSTLDSTVGGYTF. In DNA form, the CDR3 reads TGTGCCAGCAGTTCCACGCTGGACTCGACGGTGGGTGGCTACACCTTC.

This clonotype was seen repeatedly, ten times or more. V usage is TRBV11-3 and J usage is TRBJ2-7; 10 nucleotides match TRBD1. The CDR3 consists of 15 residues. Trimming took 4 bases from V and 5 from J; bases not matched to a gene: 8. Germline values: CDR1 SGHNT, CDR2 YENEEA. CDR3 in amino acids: CASSYGDRGWHEQYF. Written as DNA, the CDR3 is TGTGCCAGCAGCTATGGGGACAGGGGATGGCACGAGCAGTACTTC.

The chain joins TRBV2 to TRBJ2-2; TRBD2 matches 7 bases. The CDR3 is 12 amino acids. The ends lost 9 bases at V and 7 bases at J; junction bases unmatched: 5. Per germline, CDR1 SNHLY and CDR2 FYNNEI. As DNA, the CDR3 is TGTGCCAGTGATGGGGGGGGCGGGGAGCTGTTTTTT. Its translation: CASDGGGGELFF.

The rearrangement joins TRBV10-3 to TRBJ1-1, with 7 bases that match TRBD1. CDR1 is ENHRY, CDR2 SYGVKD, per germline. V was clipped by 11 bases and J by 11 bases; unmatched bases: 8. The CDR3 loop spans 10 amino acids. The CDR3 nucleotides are TGTGCCGGCACCAGGGGGGACGCTTTCTTT. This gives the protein CAGTRGDAFF.

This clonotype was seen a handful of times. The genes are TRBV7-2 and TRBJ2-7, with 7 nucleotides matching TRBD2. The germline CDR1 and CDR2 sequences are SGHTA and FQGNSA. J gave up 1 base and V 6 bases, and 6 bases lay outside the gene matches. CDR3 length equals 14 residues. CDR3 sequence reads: CASRPSGGSYEQYF. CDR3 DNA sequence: TGTGCCAGCAGGCCTAGCGGAGGTTCCTACGAGCAGTACTTC. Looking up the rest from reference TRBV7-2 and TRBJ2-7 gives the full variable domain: GAGVSQSPSNKVTEKGKDVELRCDPISGHTALYWYRQSLGQGLEFLIYFQGNSAPDKSGLPSDRFSAERTGGSVSTLTIQRTQQEDSAVYLCASRPSGGSYEQYFGPGTRLTVT.

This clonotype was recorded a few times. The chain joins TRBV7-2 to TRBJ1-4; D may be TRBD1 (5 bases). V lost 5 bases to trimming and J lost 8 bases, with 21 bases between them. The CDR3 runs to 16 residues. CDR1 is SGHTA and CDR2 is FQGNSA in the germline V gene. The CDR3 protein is CASSLPGWGLEEKLFF. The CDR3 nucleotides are TGTGCCAGCAGCCTCCCAGGTTGGGGGTTGGAGGAAAAACTGTTTTTT. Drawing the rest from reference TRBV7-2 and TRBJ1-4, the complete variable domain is GAGVSQSPSNKVTEKGKDVELRCDPISGHTALYWYRQSLGQGLEFLIYFQGNSAPDKSGLPSDRFSAERTGGSVSTLTIQRTQQEDSAVYLCASSLPGWGLEEKLFFGSGTQLSVL.

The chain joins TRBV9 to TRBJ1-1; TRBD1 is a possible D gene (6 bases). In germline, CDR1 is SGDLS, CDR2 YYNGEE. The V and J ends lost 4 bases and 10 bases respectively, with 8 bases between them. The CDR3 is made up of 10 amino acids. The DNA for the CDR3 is TGTGCCAGCAGCATACAGGGAGCTTTCTTT. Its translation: CASSIQGAFF.

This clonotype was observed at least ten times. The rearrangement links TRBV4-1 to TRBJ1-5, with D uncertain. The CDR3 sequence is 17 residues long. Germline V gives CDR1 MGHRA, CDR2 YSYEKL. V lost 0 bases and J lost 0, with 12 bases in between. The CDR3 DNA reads TGCGCCAGCAGCCAAGATCCGGACGTCCTTAGCAATCAGCCCCAGCATTTT. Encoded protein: CASSQDPDVLSNQPQHF.

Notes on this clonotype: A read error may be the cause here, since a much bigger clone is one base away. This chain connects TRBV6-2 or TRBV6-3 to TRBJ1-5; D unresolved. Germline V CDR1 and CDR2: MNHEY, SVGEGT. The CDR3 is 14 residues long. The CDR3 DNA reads TGTGCCATCAGTTATCGGGCAGCTAATCAGCCCCAGCATTTT. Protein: CAISYRAANQPQHF.

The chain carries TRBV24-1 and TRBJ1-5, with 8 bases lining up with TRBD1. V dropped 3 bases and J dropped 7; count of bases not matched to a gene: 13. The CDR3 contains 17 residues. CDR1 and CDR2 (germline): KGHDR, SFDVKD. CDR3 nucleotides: TGTGCCACCAGTGATGACAGGGGCCCAGGATGGGCCCAGCCCCAGCATTTT. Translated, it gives CATSDDRGPGWAQPQHF.

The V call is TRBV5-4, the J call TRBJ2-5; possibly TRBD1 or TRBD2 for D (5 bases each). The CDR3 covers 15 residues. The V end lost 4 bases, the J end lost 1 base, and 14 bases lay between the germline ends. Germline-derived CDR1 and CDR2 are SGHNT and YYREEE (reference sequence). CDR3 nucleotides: TGTGCCAGCAGCGGGCAGGGACGGACCCAAGAGACCCAGTACTTC. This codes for CASSGQGRTQETQYF.

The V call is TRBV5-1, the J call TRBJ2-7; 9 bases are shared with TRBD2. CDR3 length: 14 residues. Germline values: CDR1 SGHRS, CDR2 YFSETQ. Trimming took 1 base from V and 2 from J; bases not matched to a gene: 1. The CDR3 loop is CASSLPSGTYEQYF. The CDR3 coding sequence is TGCGCCAGCAGCTTGCCTAGCGGGACCTACGAGCAGTACTTC.

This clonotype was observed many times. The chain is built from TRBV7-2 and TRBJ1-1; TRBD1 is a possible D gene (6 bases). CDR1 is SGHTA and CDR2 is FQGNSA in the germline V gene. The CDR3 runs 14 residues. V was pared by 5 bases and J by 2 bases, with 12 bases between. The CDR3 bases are TGTGCCAGCAGCCCCCGGACAGCTAACACTGAAGCTTTCTTT. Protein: CASSPRTANTEAFF.

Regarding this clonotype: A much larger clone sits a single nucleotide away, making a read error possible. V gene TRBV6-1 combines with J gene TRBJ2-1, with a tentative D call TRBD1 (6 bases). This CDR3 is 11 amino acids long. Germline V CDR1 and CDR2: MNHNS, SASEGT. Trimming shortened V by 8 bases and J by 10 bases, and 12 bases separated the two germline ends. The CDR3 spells CASLQGYEQFF. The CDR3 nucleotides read TGTGCCAGCTTACAGGGTTACGAGCAGTTCTTC.

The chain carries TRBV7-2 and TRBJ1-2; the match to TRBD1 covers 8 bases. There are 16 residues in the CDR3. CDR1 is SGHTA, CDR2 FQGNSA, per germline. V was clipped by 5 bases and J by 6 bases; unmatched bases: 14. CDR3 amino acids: CASSGRGQDDVNGYTF. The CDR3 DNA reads TGTGCCAGCAGCGGGAGGGGACAGGATGATGTTAATGGCTACACCTTC.

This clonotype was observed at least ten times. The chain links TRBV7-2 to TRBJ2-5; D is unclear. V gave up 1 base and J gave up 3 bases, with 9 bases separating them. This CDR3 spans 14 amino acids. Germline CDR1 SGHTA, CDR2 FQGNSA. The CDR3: CASSLGRIEETQYF. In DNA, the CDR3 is TGTGCCAGCAGCTTAGGACGGATCGAAGAGACCCAGTACTTC.

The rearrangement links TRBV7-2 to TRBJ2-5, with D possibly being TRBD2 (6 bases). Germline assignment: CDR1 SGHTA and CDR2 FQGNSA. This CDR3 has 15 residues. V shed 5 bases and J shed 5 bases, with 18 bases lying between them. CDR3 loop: CASSTHGGERETQYF. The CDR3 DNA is TGTGCCAGCAGCACTCACGGCGGGGAGCGTGAGACCCAGTACTTC. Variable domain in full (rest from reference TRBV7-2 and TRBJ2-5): GAGVSQSPSNKVTEKGKDVELRCDPISGHTALYWYRQSLGQGLEFLIYFQGNSAPDKSGLPSDRFSAERTGGSVSTLTIQRTQQEDSAVYLCASSTHGGERETQYFGPGTRLLVL.

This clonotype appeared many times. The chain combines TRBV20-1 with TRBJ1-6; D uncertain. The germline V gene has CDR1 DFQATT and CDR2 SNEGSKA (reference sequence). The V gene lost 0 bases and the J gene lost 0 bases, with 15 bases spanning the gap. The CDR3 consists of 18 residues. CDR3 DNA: TGCAGTGCTAGAGATTCCAGGACTACGAGCTCCTATAATTCACCCCTCCACTTT. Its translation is CSARDSRTTSSYNSPLHF.

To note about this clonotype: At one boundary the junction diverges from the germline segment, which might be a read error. CDR3 sequence (DNA): TGTGCCAGCAGCTTATTTGGTTTTCTCGGAAACACCACATATTTT. It encodes CASSLFGFLGNTTYF. The rearrangement joins TRBV13 to TRBJ1-3, with unresolved D. Germline V gives CDR1 PRHDT, CDR2 FYEKMQ (reference sequence). The CDR3 covers 15 residues.